Below are 11 T cell receptor beta chains sequenced from a single sample in a study. TCRdb fed the 5' RACE reads into MiXCR, producing one record per CDR3 protein. The sample contains just over 60,000 distinct CDR3 sequences, approximately 29% of which appear only once. The specimen was tumor-infiltrating naive CD4+ T cells sorted from the breast tumor. The subset here: naive CD4+ T cells, CD4+CD45RA+CD25-. The receptors were sampled from a female donor with breast cancer.

This clonotype was seen only a few times. The genes are TRBV6-5 and TRBJ2-7; D is possibly TRBD1 (5 bases). CDR3 length: 15 amino acids. V dropped 3 bases and J dropped 2 bases, with 14 bases sitting between them. The germline V gene encodes CDR1 MNHEY and CDR2 SVGAGI. DNA for the CDR3: TGTGCCAGCAGTTATGGTGGGCTAGGGGCCTACGAGCAGTACTTC. Protein sequence: CASSYGGLGAYEQYF.

CDR3 sequence reads: CASSLMGTSGYTGELFF. DNA of the CDR3: TGTGCCAGCAGTTTAATGGGGACTAGCGGTTACACCGGGGAGCTGTTTTTT. The rearrangement uses TRBV12-3 or TRBV12-4 and TRBJ2-2; 11 positions match TRBD2. The J segment lost 3 bases and the V segment lost 2 bases, leaving 5 bases of the junction unmatched. CDR3 size: 17 residues.

This rearrangement joins TRBV7-2 to TRBJ1-5; D is unresolved. V was cut by 2 bases and J by 1 base, with 18 bases left in between. Germline CDR1 and CDR2: SGHTA and FQGNSA. The CDR3 has 18 amino acids. The CDR3 spells CASSLNPPWVSSNQPQHF. The CDR3 DNA reads as TGTGCCAGCAGCTTAAACCCCCCTTGGGTTTCGAGCAATCAGCCCCAGCATTTT.

The table lists this clonotype with a few counts. The chain has TRBV6-5 and TRBJ1-2, with a weak D call TRBD1 (6 bases). Germline-derived CDR1 and CDR2 are MNHEY and SVGAGI. With 5 bases removed from V and 6 bases from J, the gap between germline ends came to 13 bases. This CDR3 has 13 residues. Here the CDR3 reads CASSQGHLDGYTF. The DNA for the CDR3 is TGTGCCAGCAGTCAGGGACATCTGGATGGCTACACCTTC.

This clonotype appeared a single time. The genes are TRBV4-1 and TRBJ1-4; D might be TRBD1 (6 bases). The CDR3 runs to 15 residues. Germline lookup yields CDR1 MGHRA and CDR2 YSYEKL. With 1 base removed from V and 7 bases from J, the gap between germline ends came to 13 bases. CDR3 region: CASSQGAGVVEKLFF. The CDR3 bases are TGCGCCAGCAGCCAAGGGGCAGGGGTAGTTGAAAAACTGTTTTTT.

This clonotype occurred many times. V is TRBV12-3 or TRBV12-4 and J is TRBJ2-3, with TRBD2 matching 8 bases. J was trimmed by 6 bases and V by 6 bases; bases with no gene match: 14. The CDR3 is 16 residues long. CDR3 amino acids: CASSDTSGLGVDTQYF. CDR3 bases: TGTGCCAGCAGCGACACTAGCGGTCTAGGGGTCGATACGCAGTATTTT.

In regard to this clonotype: The germline gene is not matched at one end of the junction; a read error may be the cause. The chain combines TRBV4-3 with TRBJ2-2; maybe TRBD2 (7 bases). The CDR3 runs 14 residues. In germline, CDR1 is LGHNA, CDR2 YSLEER. The CDR3 bases are TGCGCCAGCAGCCGCGAGGGGGGGGCCGGGGAGCTATTTTTT. This codes for CASSREGGAGELFF.

This chain uses TRBV5-1 with TRBJ1-4; no firm D call. This CDR3 contains 14 residues. Trimming removed 4 bases at V and 7 bases at J, with 14 bases between. From germline, CDR1 is SGHRS and CDR2 YFSETQ. Here the CDR3 DNA reads TGCGCCAGCAGCCCTGGACCAGAGACTGAAAAACTGTTTTTT. Translation gives CASSPGPETEKLFF.

CDR3 protein: CASSVDRDRDGYTF. CDR3 nucleotide sequence: TGTGCCAGCAGCGTAGACCGGGATCGAGATGGCTACACCTTC. The chain is built from TRBV9 and TRBJ1-2, with no clear D. This CDR3 contains 14 residues. V was cut by 0 bases and J by 6 bases, with 12 bases left in between. Per the germline V gene, CDR1 is SGDLS and CDR2 is YYNGEE.

The sample holds one count of this clonotype. The DNA of the CDR3 is TGTGCCAGCAGTTGGGGTTTGGAGAATAATTCACCCCTCCACTTT. The encoded protein is CASSWGLENNSPLHF. The rearrangement joins TRBV6-5 to TRBJ1-6, with D hard to call. V gave up 4 bases and J gave up 5 bases, with 12 bases separating them. CDR1 and CDR2 from the germline V gene are MNHEY and SVGAGI. CDR3 length equals 15 residues.

In regard to this clonotype: A much larger clone lies a single base off, so this may be a read error. The chain carries TRBV9 and TRBJ2-5, with D possibly TRBD2 on 6 matching bases. Per the germline V gene, CDR1 is SGDLS and CDR2 is YYNGEE. V gave up 5 bases and J gave up 9 bases, with 20 bases separating them. The CDR3 spans 14 residues. The CDR3 sequence is CASSGTGEGLPQYF. The CDR3 DNA reads TGTGCCAGCAGTGGGACTGGCGAGGGATTGCCCCAGTACTTC.